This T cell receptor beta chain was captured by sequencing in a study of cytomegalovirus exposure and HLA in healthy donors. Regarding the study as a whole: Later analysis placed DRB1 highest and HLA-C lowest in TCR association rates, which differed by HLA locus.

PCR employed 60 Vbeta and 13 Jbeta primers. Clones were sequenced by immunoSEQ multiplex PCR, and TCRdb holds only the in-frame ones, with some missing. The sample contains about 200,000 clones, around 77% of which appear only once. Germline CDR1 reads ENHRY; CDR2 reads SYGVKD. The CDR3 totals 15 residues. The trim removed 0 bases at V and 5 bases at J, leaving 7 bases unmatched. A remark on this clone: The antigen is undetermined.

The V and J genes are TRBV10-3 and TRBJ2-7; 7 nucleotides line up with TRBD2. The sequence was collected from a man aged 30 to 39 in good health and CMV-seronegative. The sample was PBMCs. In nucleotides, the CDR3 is TGTGCCATCAGTGAGTCGGGGGGGGAGAGACACGAGCAGTACTTC. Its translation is CAISESGGERHEQYF.